The rows below give T cell receptor beta chains drawn from one sample of a study of technical replicates of blood from several donors. Produced via immunoSEQ multiplex PCR; TCRdb's table is partial and in-frame only. Found here are over 55,000 clones, almost 98% of them singletons; the top ten hold approximately 0.2%. The source material was T cells isolated from PBMCs. Receptor source: a human donor in good health. CDR3s include the opening cysteine and the closing phenylalanine or tryptophan. Each record gives: V gene, clone size, J gene, D gene, CDR3 length, CDR3 DNA, CDR3 protein. D genes are given only for firm matches. Clone size, where shown, is once, few, many, or a class for clones that have expanded.

TRBV7-9	NA	TRBJ2-5	NA	11	TGTGCCAGCAGCCCACAAGAGACCCAGTACTTC	CASSPQETQYF
TRBV18	NA	TRBJ2-3	TRBD2	19	TGTGCCAGCTCACCGATGCCTAGCGGGAGGGCCCGAGGCACAGATACGCAGTATTTT	CASSPMPSGRARGTDTQYF
TRBV7-9	NA	TRBJ1-1	TRBD1	11	TGTGCCAGCAGCTACAGGGGTGAAGCTTTCTTT	CASSYRGEAFF
TRBV5-4	NA	TRBJ1-1	TRBD1	15	TGTGCCAGCAGCTTGCCCCAACAGGGGAAGACTGAAGCTTTCTTT	CASSLPQQGKTEAFF
TRBV28	NA	TRBJ2-7	TRBD2	15	TGTGCCAGCGAACAGGCTAGCGGGAGCAAGGGCGAGCAGTACTTC	CASEQASGSKGEQYF
TRBV19	NA	TRBJ2-2	TRBD2	15	TGTGCCACAAATCTAGGACTAGCGGACACCGGGGAGCTGTTTTTT	CATNLGLADTGELFF
TRBV2	once	TRBJ2-1	TRBD2	16	TGTGCCAGCAGTGTAAGCGGGACTAGCGGGAGAAACGAGCAGTTCTTC	CASSVSGTSGRNEQFF
TRBV7-9	NA	TRBJ1-2	NA	15	TGTGCCAGCAGCTTAATCCCCACGACAGGCGCTGGCTACACCTTC	CASSLIPTTGAGYTF
TRBV4-1	NA	TRBJ2-7	TRBD2	14	TGCGCCAGCAGGGTACTAGCGGGAGTGGACGAGCAGTACTTC	CASRVLAGVDEQYF
TRBV5-5	once	TRBJ2-2	NA	15	TGTGCCAGCAGCTTGAATCAGGGATACACCGGGGAGCTGTTTTTT	CASSLNQGYTGELFF
TRBV4-1	NA	TRBJ1-5	NA	15	TGCGCCAGCAGCCCACAGGATTATAGCAATCAGCCCCAGCATTTT	CASSPQDYSNQPQHF
TRBV14	NA	TRBJ1-2	TRBD1	18	TGTGCCAGCAGCCAACTCCCGGGACAGGGCGACATGAGCTATGGCTACACCTTC	CASSQLPGQGDMSYGYTF
TRBV25-1	NA	TRBJ1-2	TRBD1	14	TGTGCCAGCAGTACAGGGGGGGCCCACTATGGCTACACCTTC	CASSTGGAHYGYTF
TRBV14	few	TRBJ1-3	NA	14	TGTGCCAGCAGTTGGTCCGGGACTGGAAACACCATATATTTT	CASSWSGTGNTIYF
TRBV18	NA	TRBJ2-7	TRBD2	15	TGTGCCAGCTCACCATCCCCGGGAGGGGACAACGAGCAGTACTTC	CASSPSPGGDNEQYF
TRBV4-1	NA	TRBJ2-1	NA	15	TGCGCCAGCAGCCAAGAGACCAACTACCTCAATGAGCAGTTCTTC	CASSQETNYLNEQFF
TRBV4-1	NA	TRBJ1-1	NA	15	TGCGCCAGCAGCCGGGCCGGGACATCGAACACTGAAGCTTTCTTT	CASSRAGTSNTEAFF
TRBV5-1	NA	TRBJ2-5	TRBD2	16	TGCGCCAGCAGCTTGGTTCAGCGGGGGGGGCAAGAGACCCAGTACTTC	CASSLVQRGGQETQYF
TRBV13	NA	TRBJ2-3	NA	16	TGTGCCAGCAGAGCCCGGGCCCGACAGCCCACAGATACGCAGTATTTT	CASRARARQPTDTQYF
TRBV28	NA	TRBJ1-4	TRBD1	15	TGTGCCAGCAGCACACCGGGACAGAGCAATGAAAAACTGTTTTTT	CASSTPGQSNEKLFF
TRBV7-9	NA	TRBJ2-3	NA	15	TGTGCCAGCACCGAGGGGGAGGGGGGCACAGATACGCAGTATTTT	CASTEGEGGTDTQYF
TRBV5-1	NA	TRBJ2-2	NA	16	TGCGCCAGCAGCTTCATTAGCAGTGCGAACACCGGGGAGCTGTTTTTT	CASSFISSANTGELFF
TRBV5-1	once	TRBJ2-3	NA	14	TGCGCCAGCAGCTTGGAGAGGAACACAGATACGCAGTATTTT	CASSLERNTDTQYF
TRBV7-3	NA	TRBJ2-7	NA	14	TGTGCCAGCAGCTTAGGTGGGACACCGGGGGAGCAGTACTTC	CASSLGGTPGEQYF